A single sample gave rise to the 19 T cell receptor beta chains below, sequenced in a study of T cell repertoires in cytomegalovirus infection. TCRdb re-called the reads with MiXCR, one entry per CDR3 protein. This sample yields about 76,000 distinct CDR3 sequences, of which 3.5% to 4.5% are seen a single time; 4% to 5.5% belongs to the top ten. Sequencing was performed on PBMCs. These receptors were collected from a human donor in good health (CMV status not recorded). Some clones in this sample may be carry-over from other donors' samples.

This clonotype was found many times. The J gene is TRBJ1-2, the V gene TRBV7-9; the D gene is possibly TRBD1 (5 bases). The length of the CDR3 is 14 residues. Trimming removed 5 bases at V and 2 bases at J, with 12 bases between. The germline V gene has CDR1 SEHNR and CDR2 FQNEAQ (reference sequence). The CDR3 region has the DNA TGTGCCAGCAGCCAAGGGTCAGGGAACTATGGCTACACCTTC. The encoded protein is CASSQGSGNYGYTF.

This clonotype was seen many times. The rearrangement joins TRBV7-2 to TRBJ2-1; D uncertain. CDR1 is SGHTA, CDR2 FQGNSA, per germline. There are 15 residues in the CDR3. Trimming removed 2 bases at V and 0 bases at J, with 8 bases between. The CDR3 coding sequence is TGTGCCAGCAGCTTACAGGCGCTCTCCTACAATGAGCAGTTCTTC. Amino acids: CASSLQALSYNEQFF. The full variable domain, in which reference TRBV7-2 and TRBJ2-1 provide the parts outside the CDR3, is GAGVSQSPSNKVTEKGKDVELRCDPISGHTALYWYRQSLGQGLEFLIYFQGNSAPDKSGLPSDRFSAERTGGSVSTLTIQRTQQEDSAVYLCASSLQALSYNEQFFGPGTRLTVL.

This clonotype has at least ten counts. J is TRBJ1-2 and V is TRBV6-6; possible D gene TRBD1, 5 bases. The CDR3 has 15 amino acids. CDR1 and CDR2 from the germline V gene are MNHNY and SVGAGI (reference sequence). V was pared by 2 bases and J by 5 bases, with 15 bases between. CDR3 protein: CASSYGSGKNYGYTF. The DNA for the CDR3 is TGTGCCAGCAGTTACGGTTCAGGGAAGAATTATGGCTACACCTTC.

This clonotype was seen many times. This chain uses TRBV11-1 with TRBJ2-1; D is unresolved. CDR1 SGHAT and CDR2 FQDESV come from the germline V gene (reference sequence). Trimming pared 0 bases from V and 5 bases from J, leaving 11 bases between. This CDR3 comprises 15 residues. The CDR3 bases are TGTGCCAGCAGCTTAGCCGGGTATTCGGACAATGAGCAGTTCTTC. It specifies CASSLAGYSDNEQFF.

Many counts were recorded for this clonotype. The chain is built from TRBV7-9 and TRBJ2-1; TRBD2 is a possible D gene (5 bases). The CDR3 totals 13 residues. Trimming took 4 bases from V and 9 from J, leaving 13 bases between them. Germline-derived CDR1 and CDR2 are SEHNR and FQNEAQ (reference sequence). In nucleotides, the CDR3 is TGTGCCAGCAGCTCAGCTAGTGAGGGTGAGCAGTTCTTC. Its protein is CASSSASEGEQFF.

This clonotype occurred many times. This sequence joins TRBV7-8 and TRBJ1-1, with 8 bases identical to TRBD1. The CDR3 is 16 residues long. CDR1 is SGHVS, CDR2 FQNEAQ, per germline. V lost 0 bases, J lost 8 bases, and 11 bases stayed unmatched. The CDR3 protein is CASSLASGGRFVEAFF. The CDR3 DNA sequence: TGTGCCAGCAGCTTAGCCTCAGGGGGCCGCTTCGTGGAAGCTTTCTTT.

Points on this clonotype: A much more abundant neighbour one base away suggests this may be a read error. The CDR3 here is CANTNHHSNQPQHF. The CDR3 nucleotides read TGTGCCAACACAAACCACCATAGCAATCAGCCCCAGCATTTT. This chain connects TRBV19 to TRBJ1-5; unclear D gene. Germline assignment: CDR1 LNHDA and CDR2 SQIVND (reference sequence). The germline V and J ends were trimmed by 10 bases and 0 bases, with 13 bases remaining between them. The CDR3 consists of 14 residues.

This clonotype was counted many times. This chain connects TRBV6-5 to TRBJ2-5; a possible D gene is TRBD2 (5 bases). Trimming shortened V by 2 bases and J by 7 bases, and 17 bases separated the two germline ends. Looked up from germline, CDR1 is MNHEY and CDR2 is SVGAGI. The CDR3 is made up of 15 amino acids. In DNA form, the CDR3 reads TGTGCCAGCAGTTACCTCGGGATCGGGCTTAGGACCCAGTACTTC. It is translated as CASSYLGIGLRTQYF.

The table lists this clonotype with many counts. This chain links TRBV12-3 or TRBV12-4 with TRBJ2-6, with 9 bases lining up with TRBD1. The CDR3 sequence is 17 residues long. The V and J ends lost 7 bases and 2 bases, in that order; junction bases with no gene match: 9. This chain's CDR3 is CASIGDRVKTGANVLTF. The CDR3 DNA reads TGTGCCAGCATCGGGGACAGGGTAAAGACTGGGGCCAACGTCCTGACTTTC.

This clonotype was found many times. The chain recombines TRBV20-1 with TRBJ1-5; D call uncertain. This CDR3 is 13 amino acids long. Trimming took off 6 bases at V and 5 bases at J, with 14 bases between the two ends. Germline V CDR1 and CDR2: DFQATT, SNEGSKA (reference sequence). CDR3 loop: CSAYKDGDQPQHF. In nucleotides, the CDR3 is TGCAGTGCATATAAGGACGGAGATCAGCCCCAGCATTTT.

This clonotype was recorded at least ten times. V usage is TRBV7-8 and J usage is TRBJ1-1; 7 positions match TRBD1. The CDR3 has 18 residues. Germline CDR1 is SGHVS and CDR2 is FQNEAQ. V lost 5 bases to trimming and J lost 1 base; unmatched junction nucleotides: 16. In DNA form, the CDR3 reads TGTGCCAGCAGCCCTACACCAAGCTTCAGGGGGGGGAACACTGAAGCTTTCTTT. Residues: CASSPTPSFRGGNTEAFF.

This clonotype was picked up many times. The chain employs TRBV6-1 and TRBJ1-1; a possible D gene is TRBD1 (5 bases). CDR3 size: 14 residues. The V and J ends lost 5 bases and 0 bases respectively, with 10 bases between them. Looked up from germline, CDR1 is MNHNS and CDR2 is SASEGT. DNA for the CDR3: TGTGCCAGCAGTCGAGGGGCCCTGAACACTGAAGCTTTCTTT. Translation gives CASSRGALNTEAFF.

In this sample, this clonotype turned up many times. The chain recombines TRBV4-3 with TRBJ1-3; D is unresolved. The V end was cut by 2 bases, the J end by 4 bases, with 9 bases between. CDR1 and CDR2 (germline): LGHNA, YSLEER. The CDR3 is 14 amino acids. The CDR3 DNA reads TGCGCCAGCAGCCAAACAATCGGGGGAAACACCATATATTTT. It encodes CASSQTIGGNTIYF.

This clonotype was recorded many times. This chain joins TRBV28 and TRBJ2-1; no clear D gene. V was pared by 6 bases and J by 0 bases, with 12 bases between. Germline values: CDR1 MDHEN, CDR2 SYDVKM. CDR3 length: 15 amino acids. CDR3 nucleotides: TGTGCCAGCAGCATGACCCAGAGCTCCTACAATGAGCAGTTCTTC. It specifies CASSMTQSSYNEQFF.

Regarding this clonotype: A read error may be the cause here, since a much bigger clone is one base away. This chain connects TRBV20-1 to TRBJ2-3, with D perhaps TRBD2 (5 bases). Deletions cut 5 bases from V and 0 bases from J, with 9 bases between. Germline values: CDR1 DFQATT, CDR2 SNEGSKA (reference sequence). The CDR3 length is 13 residues. The CDR3 DNA reads as TGCAGTGCTGACCAGCGGAGCACAGATACGCAGTATTTT. As protein: CSADQRSTDTQYF.

This clonotype was recorded many times. The chain links TRBV6-2 or TRBV6-3 to TRBJ1-1; TRBD1 is a possible D gene (6 bases). The CDR3 consists of 16 residues. V lost 6 bases to trimming and J lost 7 bases, with 24 bases between them. Germline-derived CDR1 and CDR2 are MNHEY and SVGEGT. The CDR3 DNA is TGTGCCAGCAGCCGAATGCTCACAGGGCGGGCTGGTGAAGCTTTCTTT. Amino acids: CASSRMLTGRAGEAFF.

This clonotype was counted at least ten times. The V and J genes are TRBV19 and TRBJ2-2; D is possibly TRBD1 (6 bases). V shed 5 bases and J shed 4 bases, with 20 bases lying between them. Per the germline V gene, CDR1 is LNHDA and CDR2 is SQIVND (reference sequence). The CDR3 sequence is 17 residues long. Here the CDR3 DNA reads TGTGCCAGTAGTCCCTGGACAGTCGCCTCGGCCACCGGGGAGCTGTTTTTT. Its protein is CASSPWTVASATGELFF.

This chain connects TRBV5-6 to TRBJ2-7, with a weak D call TRBD1 (5 bases). The CDR3 has 14 amino acids. Trimming shortened V by 3 bases and J by 6 bases, and 16 bases separated the two germline ends. CDR1 SGHDT and CDR2 YYEEEE come from the germline V gene. The CDR3, as DNA: TGTGCCAGCAGCTATCCCAATGCAGGGTCCGAGCAGTACTTC. Its protein is CASSYPNAGSEQYF.

The chain has TRBV11-2 and TRBJ1-3, with D uncertain. CDR1 and CDR2 (germline): SGHAT, FQNNGV. V lost 7 bases and J 8 bases, leaving 6 bases between the germline ends. There are 10 residues in the CDR3. CDR3 loop: CASKRDTIYF. The CDR3 nucleotides read TGTGCCAGCAAAAGAGACACCATATATTTT.